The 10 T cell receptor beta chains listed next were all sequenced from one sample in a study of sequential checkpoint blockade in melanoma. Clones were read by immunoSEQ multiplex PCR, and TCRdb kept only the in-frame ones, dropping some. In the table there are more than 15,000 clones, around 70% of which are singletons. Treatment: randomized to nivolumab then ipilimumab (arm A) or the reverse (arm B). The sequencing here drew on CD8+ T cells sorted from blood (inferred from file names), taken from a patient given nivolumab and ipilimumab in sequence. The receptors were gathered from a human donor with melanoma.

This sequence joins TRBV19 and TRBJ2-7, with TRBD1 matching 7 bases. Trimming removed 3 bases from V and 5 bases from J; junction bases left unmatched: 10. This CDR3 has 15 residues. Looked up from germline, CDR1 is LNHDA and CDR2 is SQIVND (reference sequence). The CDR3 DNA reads TGTGCCAGTAGTATGTCCATGACAGGGCTTGACGAGCAGTACTTC. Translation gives CASSMSMTGLDEQYF. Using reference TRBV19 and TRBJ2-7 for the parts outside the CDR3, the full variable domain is DGGITQSPKYLFRKEGQNVTLSCEQNLNHDAMYWYRQDPGQGLRLIYYSQIVNDFQKGDIAEGYSVSREKKESFPLTVTSAQKNPTAFYLCASSMSMTGLDEQYFGPGTRLTVT.

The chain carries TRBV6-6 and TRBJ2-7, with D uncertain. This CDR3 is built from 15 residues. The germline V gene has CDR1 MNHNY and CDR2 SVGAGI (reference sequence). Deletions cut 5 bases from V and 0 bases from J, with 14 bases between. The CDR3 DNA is TGTGCCAGCAGTGACTTTTTGGAGAGCTCCTACGAGCAGTACTTC. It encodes CASSDFLESSYEQYF.

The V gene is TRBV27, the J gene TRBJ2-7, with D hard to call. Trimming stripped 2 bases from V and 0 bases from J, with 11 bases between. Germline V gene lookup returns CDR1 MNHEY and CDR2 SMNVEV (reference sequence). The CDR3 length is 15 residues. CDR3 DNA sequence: TGTGCCAGCAGTTTAGCCCCCGACATCTCCTACGAGCAGTACTTC. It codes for CASSLAPDISYEQYF.

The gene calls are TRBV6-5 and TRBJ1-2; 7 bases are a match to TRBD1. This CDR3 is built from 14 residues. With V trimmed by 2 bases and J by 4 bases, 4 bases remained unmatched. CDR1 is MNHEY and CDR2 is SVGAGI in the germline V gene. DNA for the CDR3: TGTGCCAGCAGTTACAGGGACAGAACCTATGGCTACACCTTC. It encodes CASSYRDRTYGYTF.

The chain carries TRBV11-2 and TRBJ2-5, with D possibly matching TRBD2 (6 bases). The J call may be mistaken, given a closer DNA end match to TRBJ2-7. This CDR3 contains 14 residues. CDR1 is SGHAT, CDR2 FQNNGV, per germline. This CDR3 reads CASSLRWGDYEQYF. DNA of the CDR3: TGTGCCAGCAGCTTAAGGTGGGGGGACTACGAGCAGTACTTC.

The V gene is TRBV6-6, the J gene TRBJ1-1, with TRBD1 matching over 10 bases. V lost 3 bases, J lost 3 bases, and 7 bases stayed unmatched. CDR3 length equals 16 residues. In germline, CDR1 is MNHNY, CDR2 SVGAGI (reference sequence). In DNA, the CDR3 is TGTGCCAGCAGTTATTACGGGACAGGGGCGTACACTGAAGCTTTCTTT. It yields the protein CASSYYGTGAYTEAFF.

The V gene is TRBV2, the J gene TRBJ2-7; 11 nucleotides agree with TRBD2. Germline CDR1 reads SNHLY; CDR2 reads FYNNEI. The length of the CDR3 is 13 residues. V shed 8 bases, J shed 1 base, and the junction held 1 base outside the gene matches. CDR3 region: CASWTSGSYEQYF. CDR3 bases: TGTGCCAGCTGGACTAGCGGGTCCTACGAGCAGTACTTC.

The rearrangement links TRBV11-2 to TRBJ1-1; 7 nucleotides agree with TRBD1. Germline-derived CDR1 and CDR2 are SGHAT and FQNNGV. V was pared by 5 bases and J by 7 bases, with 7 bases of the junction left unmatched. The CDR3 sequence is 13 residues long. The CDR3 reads CASSPRQGSEAFF. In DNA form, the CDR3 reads TGTGCCAGCAGCCCTAGACAGGGTAGTGAAGCTTTCTTT.

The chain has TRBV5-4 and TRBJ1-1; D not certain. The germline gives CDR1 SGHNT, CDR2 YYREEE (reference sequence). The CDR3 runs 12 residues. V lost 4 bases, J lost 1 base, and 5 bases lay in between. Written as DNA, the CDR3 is TGTGCCAGCAGCACAGAGAACACTGAAGCTTTCTTT. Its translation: CASSTENTEAFF.

The CDR3 sequence is CASSYSQQGLRQPQHF. For the CDR3, the DNA is TGTGCCAGCAGTTACTCCCAGCAGGGGTTGCGTCAGCCCCAGCATTTT. This sequence joins TRBV6-6 and TRBJ1-5; D perhaps matches TRBD1 (6 bases). From germline, CDR1 is MNHNY and CDR2 SVGAGI (reference sequence). CDR3 length: 16 amino acids. The V and J ends lost 0 bases and 6 bases respectively, with 15 bases between them.